The subject of this entry is one T cell receptor (beta chain). V shed 5 bases, J shed 8 bases, and the junction held 14 bases outside the gene matches. This CDR3 spans 15 amino acids. The germline V gene encodes CDR1 GTSNPN and CDR2 SVGIG (reference sequence). Original data processing: Reference gene primer amplification gave estimated nucleated cell counts. Generated by immunoSEQ multiplex PCR, the TCRdb table keeps only in-frame clones and is missing some. Clonal size and the V and J genes are those of that table, whereas D and trimming came from the DNA. The data hold approximately 72,000 clones, with 85% to 90% observed a single time. These data come from a study of blood T cell repertoires in COVID-19. Looking at the study overall: Some COVID-19 samples were acute and others convalescent; all came from the United States, Italy and Spain. The cDNA or gDNA used as material had been derived from T cells, B-cell-depleted T cells, or PBMCs.

This TCR derives from a man aged 55 to 69 with acute or convalescent COVID-19. The sample taken for sequencing was peripheral blood. The chain combines TRBV30 with TRBJ1-2; 10 bases fit TRBD1. CDR3 nucleotides: TGTGCCTGGTTAGTCCGTCGACAGGGGGCGAGCGGCTACACCTTC. Translating gives CAWLVRRQGASGYTF.